Below are 16 T cell receptor beta chains sequenced from a single sample in a study of T-cell reconstitution after alpha-beta-depleted transplantation in children. A TCRbeta library incorporating unique molecular identifiers was prepared. From the PCR reads, TCRdb called clonotypes with MiXCR, one entry per CDR3 protein. The sample gives some 250,000 distinct CDR3 sequences, about 11% of which show up once; about 2.4% is in the top ten. The starting material was PBMCs from the stem cell graft donor, obtained from the stem cell graft. The receptor set was obtained from a human donor who donated a stem cell graft to a child with acute lymphoblastic leukemia.

The chain recombines TRBV5-4 with TRBJ2-5; D may be TRBD2 (6 bases). Germline V gene data show CDR1 as SGHNT and CDR2 as YYREEE (reference sequence). This CDR3 is built from 14 residues. V was trimmed by 5 bases and J by 2 bases, leaving 13 bases between them. This CDR3 reads CASSFAGLQETQYF. The CDR3 DNA reads TGTGCCAGCAGTTTTGCGGGACTGCAAGAGACCCAGTACTTC. The variable domain in full, with the rest retrieved from reference TRBV5-4 and TRBJ2-5, is ETGVTQSPTHLIKTRGQQVTLRCSSQSGHNTVSWYQQALGQGPQFIFQYYREEENGRGNFPPRFSGLQFPNYSSELNVNALELDDSALYLCASSFAGLQETQYFGPGTRLLVL.

Only a few counts were recorded for this clonotype. The chain couples TRBV15 to TRBJ2-5; 7 bases are shared with TRBD1. The germline CDR1 and CDR2 sequences are LNHNV and YYDKDF (reference sequence). V was clipped by 3 bases and J by 5 bases; unmatched bases: 9. CDR3 length equals 15 residues. The DNA for the CDR3 is TGTGCCACCAGCAGTGAGGGGGCTCTGGGGGAGACCCAGTACTTC. The encoded protein is CATSSEGALGETQYF.

This clonotype came up many times. This chain links TRBV2 with TRBJ2-2, with TRBD2 identical over 8 bases. With 6 bases clipped from V and 4 bases from J, the junction kept 4 bases outside the gene matches. This CDR3 is built from 14 residues. Looked up from germline, CDR1 is SNHLY and CDR2 is FYNNEI. The chain's CDR3 is CASRIGRGTGELFF. The DNA for the CDR3 is TGTGCCAGCAGAATCGGGAGGGGCACCGGGGAGCTGTTTTTT.

This clonotype showed up many times. The chain recombines TRBV20-1 with TRBJ2-1; 9 bases map to TRBD1. Per the germline V gene, CDR1 is DFQATT and CDR2 is SNEGSKA (reference sequence). V shed 5 bases, J shed 9 bases, and the junction held 5 bases outside the gene matches. This CDR3 has 12 amino acids. This chain's CDR3 is CSASQGAGEQFF. The CDR3 DNA sequence: TGCAGTGCTTCACAGGGGGCCGGTGAGCAGTTCTTC.

This clonotype was detected only a few times. The chain couples TRBV7-2 to TRBJ2-3, with a possible D match to TRBD2 (5 bases). The CDR3 loop spans 14 amino acids. Germline-derived CDR1 and CDR2 are SGHTA and FQGNSA. V gave up 5 bases and J gave up 0 bases, with 9 bases separating them. CDR3 residues: CASSRGHSTDTQYF. The DNA for the CDR3 is TGTGCCAGCAGCCGAGGGCACAGCACAGATACGCAGTATTTT.

This clonotype appeared many times. The rearrangement uses TRBV19 and TRBJ2-2, with 8 bases that match TRBD2. Germline V gives CDR1 LNHDA, CDR2 SQIVND (reference sequence). The CDR3 is 15 amino acids. J gave up 4 bases and V 6 bases, and 7 bases lay outside the gene matches. The DNA of the CDR3 is TGTGCCAGTAGGGGACTAGATAGGGGCACCGGGGAGCTGTTTTTT. Its protein product is CASRGLDRGTGELFF.

This clonotype was seen at least ten times. The gene calls are TRBV28 and TRBJ2-5; possible D gene TRBD1, 5 bases. The V and J ends lost 5 bases and 0 bases respectively, with 13 bases between them. The CDR3 spans 15 residues. Germline V lookup: CDR1 MDHEN, CDR2 SYDVKM. CDR3 sequence: CASSPPGQNQETQYF. CDR3 sequence (DNA): TGTGCCAGCAGTCCCCCAGGGCAGAACCAAGAGACCCAGTACTTC.

This clonotype was detected many times. The chain links TRBV20-1 to TRBJ2-2; 9 bases are a match to TRBD2. This CDR3 spans 15 amino acids. Germline values: CDR1 DFQATT, CDR2 SNEGSKA (reference sequence). V gave up 5 bases and J gave up 4 bases; unmatched junction bases: 8. CDR3 in amino acids: CSAVGTSLPTGELFF. The CDR3 region has the DNA TGCAGTGCTGTAGGGACTAGCCTCCCCACCGGGGAGCTGTTTTTT.

This clonotype was recorded at least ten times. V gene TRBV28 combines with J gene TRBJ2-7; D is uncertain. Germline V gene sequence: CDR1 MDHEN, CDR2 SYDVKM. Trimming shortened V by 7 bases and J by 3 bases, and 13 bases separated the two germline ends. This CDR3 spans 13 amino acids. The CDR3 loop is CASTRALLYEQYF. The CDR3 coding sequence is TGTGCCAGCACCCGGGCCCTCCTCTACGAGCAGTACTTC.

Details on this clonotype: A read error may explain this, as a much larger clone is one base away. No conserved phenylalanine or tryptophan ends this CDR3, so it is likely a read error. The chain uses TRBV12-3 or TRBV12-4 and TRBJ2-1; 8 nucleotides align to TRBD1. V shed 7 bases and J 6 bases; nucleotides not matched to a gene: 5. CDR3 length: 13 residues. The CDR3 bases are TGTGCCAGCACGGGACAGGTCTTCAATGAGCAGTTCTAC. Encoded protein: CASTGQVFNEQFY.

Ten or more counts support this clonotype. The chain joins TRBV4-3 to TRBJ2-1; weak D call: TRBD2 (6 bases). Trimming shortened V by 0 bases and J by 4 bases, and 19 bases separated the two germline ends. CDR3 length equals 18 residues. The germline CDR1 and CDR2 sequences are LGHNA and YSLEER. The CDR3 spells CASSQDLVMRTIYNEQFF. The CDR3 DNA reads TGCGCCAGCAGCCAAGATCTAGTTATGAGGACTATTTACAATGAGCAGTTCTTC.

This clonotype was found many times. The J gene is TRBJ2-7, the V gene TRBV6-1; TRBD2 might be the D (6 bases). CDR1 is MNHNS, CDR2 SASEGT, per germline. V lost 8 bases, J lost 3 bases, and 14 bases lay in between. The CDR3 has 13 amino acids. The CDR3 here is CASSEGYIYEQYF. DNA of the CDR3: TGTGCCAGCTCGGAGGGCTATATCTACGAGCAGTACTTC.

This clonotype was recorded many times. The chain carries TRBV10-2 and TRBJ2-7, with TRBD2 matching 8 bases. The CDR3 runs 14 residues. Germline V CDR1 and CDR2: WSHSY, SAAADI. The J segment lost 1 base and the V segment lost 4 bases, leaving 3 bases of the junction unmatched. The CDR3 DNA reads TGCGCCAGCAGTGCCAGCGGGAGATCCTACGAGCAGTACTTC. Its protein product is CASSASGRSYEQYF.

This clonotype was seen many times. This chain uses TRBV12-3 or TRBV12-4 with TRBJ2-7; maybe TRBD2 (5 bases). Trimming took off 4 bases at V and 5 bases at J, with 15 bases between the two ends. The CDR3 sequence is 14 residues long. The CDR3 reads CASSSEGIKNEQYF. The CDR3 DNA follows: TGTGCCAGCAGTTCAGAGGGAATAAAAAACGAGCAGTACTTC.

This clonotype was detected ten times or more. This chain uses TRBV5-5 with TRBJ1-1, with 7 bases that match TRBD1. CDR3 length: 15 residues. The ends lost 4 bases at V and 1 base at J; junction bases unmatched: 7. Germline V gene sequence: CDR1 SGHKS, CDR2 YYEKEE (reference sequence). The CDR3 coding sequence is TGTGCCAGCAGCGGCTCCAGGGGGGAGAACACTGAAGCTTTCTTT. Its translation is CASSGSRGENTEAFF.

Many counts were recorded for this clonotype. The rearrangement uses TRBV28 and TRBJ2-5; D remains unclear. The germline V gene encodes CDR1 MDHEN and CDR2 SYDVKM. Trimming cost V 7 bases and J 5 bases, with 8 bases left between them. The CDR3 totals 11 residues. The CDR3 DNA sequence: TGTGCCAGCAAACGAGAGGAGACCCAGTACTTC. Translation: CASKREETQYF.